These 5 T cell receptor beta chains originate from one sample sequenced in a study of blood T cell repertoires in COVID-19. Assay: immunoSEQ multiplex PCR; the TCRdb copy retains only in-frame clones and omits some. The repertoire holds 70,000 to 95,000 clones, with approximately 90% as singletons. Input material: peripheral blood. These receptors were taken from a man aged 50 or older with COVID-19, enrolled during active disease.

The CDR3 spells CASSPQVATGELFF. As DNA, the CDR3 is TGTGCCAGCAGCCCCCAGGTCGCAACCGGGGAGCTGTTTTTT. The J gene is TRBJ2-2, the V gene TRBV7-9, with D unclear. Per germline, CDR1 SEHNR and CDR2 FQNEAQ (reference sequence). V gave up 5 bases and J gave up 5 bases, with 12 bases separating them. The CDR3 runs to 14 residues.

The V call is TRBV6-5, the J call TRBJ2-2, with 10 bases lining up with TRBD2. Trimming removed 4 bases from V and 2 bases from J; junction bases left unmatched: 1. CDR3 length equals 15 residues. Looked up from germline, CDR1 is MNHEY and CDR2 is SVGAGI. In DNA, the CDR3 is TGTGCCAGCAGTTGGACTAGCGGTAACACCGGGGAGCTGTTTTTT. It yields the protein CASSWTSGNTGELFF.

The chain is built from TRBV10-3 and TRBJ2-1, with 14 bases that match TRBD2. The germline gives CDR1 ENHRY, CDR2 SYGVKD. The V gene end was trimmed by 4 bases and the J gene end by 10 bases; junction bases not matched to a gene: 9. This CDR3 spans 16 amino acids. Written as DNA, the CDR3 is TGTGCCATCAGTGGGGGGACTAGCGGGAGTATGCGAGAGCAGTTCTTC. As protein: CAISGGTSGSMREQFF.

V and J are TRBV5-5 and TRBJ2-7, with D possibly matching TRBD2 (6 bases). The CDR3 extends over 15 amino acids. CDR1 SGHKS and CDR2 YYEKEE come from the germline V gene (reference sequence). Trimming removed 1 base from V and 4 bases from J, with 15 bases in between. CDR3 region: CASSLHGGGSYEQYF. The CDR3 nucleotides read TGTGCCAGCAGCTTGCATGGGGGAGGATCATACGAGCAGTACTTC.

The genes are TRBV24-1 and TRBJ1-2; the D gene is possibly TRBD1 (6 bases). Germline V gives CDR1 KGHDR, CDR2 SFDVKD. The V end lost 7 bases, the J end lost 8 bases, and 10 bases lay between the germline ends. There are 11 residues in the CDR3. Here the CDR3 reads CATSSRGGYTF. The CDR3 bases are TGTGCCACCAGCTCCAGGGGAGGCTACACCTTC.